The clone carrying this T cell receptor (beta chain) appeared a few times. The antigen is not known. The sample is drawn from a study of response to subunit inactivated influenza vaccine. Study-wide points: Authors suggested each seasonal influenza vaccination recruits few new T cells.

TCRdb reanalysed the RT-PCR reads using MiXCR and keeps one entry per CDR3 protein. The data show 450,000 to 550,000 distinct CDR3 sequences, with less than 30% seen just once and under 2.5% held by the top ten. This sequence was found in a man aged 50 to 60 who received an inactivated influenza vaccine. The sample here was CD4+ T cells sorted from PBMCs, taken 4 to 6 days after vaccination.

For the CDR3, the DNA is TGTGCCAGCAGCTTAACTCCAATAATAGCGGGGGGCACAGATACGCAGTATTTT. Amino acids: CASSLTPIIAGGTDTQYF. The chain has TRBV7-8 and TRBJ2-3, with 9 bases lining up with TRBD2. This CDR3 spans 18 amino acids. Germline CDR1 reads SGHVS; CDR2 reads FQNEAQ. V was clipped by 2 bases and J by 1 base; unmatched bases: 10. The full variable domain, its missing parts supplied by reference TRBV7-8 and TRBJ2-3, is GAGVSQSPRYKVAKRGQDVALRCDPISGHVSLFWYQQALGQGPEFLTYFQNEAQLDKSGLPSDRFFAERPEGSVSTLKIQRTQQEDSAVYLCASSLTPIIAGGTDTQYFGPGTRLTVL.